This TCR beta chain was obtained from a study of T cells in Graves' hyperthyroidism and ophthalmopathy. Ophthalmopathy patients showed a Clinical Activity Score of at least 3, NOSPECS grade of at least 4 and duration under 3 months. Looked up from germline, CDR1 is SQVTM and CDR2 is ANQGSEA. Trimming took 3 bases from V and 3 from J, leaving 11 bases between them. CDR3 length: 13 residues. This clonotype was seen at least ten times. Amplification of TCR beta CDR3 regions was performed using RNA transcripts as template. The TCR CDR3 first-round RT-PCR relied on the HTBI primer set. TCRdb reprocessed the multiplex PCR reads with MiXCR, giving one entry per CDR3 protein. The top ten clones hold around 4% of a sample with 550,000 to 700,000 distinct CDR3 sequences, approximately 14% of them seen once.

This sequence originates from a woman in her 40s with Graves' ophthalmopathy. V and J are TRBV29-1 and TRBJ1-2; maybe TRBD1 (5 bases). The sequenced sample consisted of blood. CDR3 sequence reads: CSVDGGGDYGYTF. The CDR3 nucleotides are TGCAGCGTTGATGGGGGAGGGGACTATGGCTACACCTTC.